What follows are 20 T cell receptor beta chains derived from one specimen sequenced in a study of graft-versus-host responses after intestinal transplantation. The table came from immunoSEQ multiplex PCR; TCRdb's copy has only in-frame clones and leaves some out. The repertoire has 99,000 or so clones, around 88% of them found once; the top ten carry almost 1.5%. Here the sequenced sample was PBMCs, taken 255 days after intestinal transplant. The origin of the receptors is a human patient who received an intestinal transplant, so some T cells may come from the graft donor.

This clone was found once. The chain has TRBV29-1 and TRBJ2-3; D might be TRBD2 (5 bases). Germline CDR1 SQVTM, CDR2 ANQGSEA. The CDR3 is 16 amino acids. Trimming took off 0 bases at V and 0 bases at J, with 13 bases between the two ends. CDR3 coding DNA: TGCAGCGTTGAAGACCCCTGGCGCGGGAGCACAGATACGCAGTATTTT. Translated, it gives CSVEDPWRGSTDTQYF.

This rearrangement joins TRBV13 to TRBJ2-1; D unclear. Germline values: CDR1 PRHDT, CDR2 FYEKMQ (reference sequence). The CDR3 length is 13 residues. V was clipped by 2 bases and J by 8 bases, with 10 bases between them. The chain's CDR3 is CASSLPSDDEQFF. The CDR3 nucleotides are TGTGCCAGCAGCTTACCCTCGGACGATGAGCAGTTCTTC.

The chain recombines TRBV28 with TRBJ1-2, with D possibly TRBD1 on 5 matching bases. Per the germline V gene, CDR1 is MDHEN and CDR2 is SYDVKM. Trimming pared 6 bases from V and 2 bases from J, leaving 13 bases between. The CDR3 runs to 14 residues. CDR3 protein: CASREDSENYGYTF. The CDR3 DNA reads as TGTGCCAGCAGGGAAGACAGCGAAAACTATGGCTACACCTTC.

The genes are TRBV18 and TRBJ2-7, with TRBD1 as a possible D gene (6 bases). The germline CDR1 and CDR2 sequences are KGHSH and LQKENI. This CDR3 has 15 residues. Trimming shortened V by 4 bases and J by 3 bases, and 16 bases separated the two germline ends. CDR3 sequence reads: CASSLWHRVIYEQYF. The CDR3 coding sequence is TGTGCCAGCTCACTATGGCACAGGGTGATCTACGAGCAGTACTTC.

The chain combines TRBV9 with TRBJ1-2; 7 bases are a match to TRBD1. CDR1 and CDR2 from the germline V gene are SGDLS and YYNGEE. With 4 bases clipped from V and 2 bases from J, the junction kept 8 bases outside the gene matches. The CDR3 totals 15 residues. The CDR3 sequence is CASSTRGTANYGYTF. The CDR3 DNA is TGTGCCAGCAGCACCCGGGGGACAGCGAACTATGGCTACACCTTC.

The chain carries TRBV5-4 and TRBJ2-1; D is perhaps TRBD2 (6 bases). Germline V CDR1 and CDR2: SGHNT, YYREEE (reference sequence). CDR3 length: 11 residues. V lost 3 bases, J lost 10 bases, and 8 bases lay in between. The CDR3 DNA follows: TGTGCCAGCAGCTCGGCGGGGGAGCAGTTCTTC. The encoded protein is CASSSAGEQFF. Together with reference TRBV5-4 and TRBJ2-1, the CDR3 gives the full variable domain: ETGVTQSPTHLIKTRGQQVTLRCSSQSGHNTVSWYQQALGQGPQFIFQYYREEENGRGNFPPRFSGLQFPNYSSELNVNALELDDSALYLCASSSAGEQFFGPGTRLTVL.

The rearrangement joins TRBV27 to TRBJ2-3; D call uncertain. The length of the CDR3 is 15 residues. CDR1 and CDR2 (germline): MNHEY, SMNVEV (reference sequence). V lost 3 bases, J lost 4 bases, and 14 bases lay in between. This CDR3 reads CASSFIPPAADTQYF. In DNA form, the CDR3 reads TGTGCCAGCAGTTTCATCCCCCCGGCAGCAGATACGCAGTATTTT.

The J gene is TRBJ2-1, the V gene TRBV28, with 11 bases matching TRBD1. The CDR3 extends over 15 amino acids. CDR1 and CDR2 (germline): MDHEN, SYDVKM. J lost 9 bases, V lost 4 bases, and 8 bases had no gene match. This CDR3 reads CASSSGTGGRSEQFF. In nucleotides, the CDR3 is TGTGCCAGCAGTTCCGGGACAGGGGGTCGTAGTGAGCAGTTCTTC.

As to this clone: Distinct nucleotide sequences in the sample also encode this CDR3. This sequence joins TRBV5-1 and TRBJ1-1; no clear D gene. V lost 0 bases and J 2 bases, leaving 8 bases between the germline ends. Germline CDR1 and CDR2: SGHRS and YFSETQ. The CDR3 consists of 14 residues. The CDR3: CASSLDQTNTEAFF. CDR3 coding DNA: TGCGCCAGCAGCTTGGATCAGACAAACACTGAAGCTTTCTTT.

The rearrangement links TRBV6-6 to TRBJ2-7, with D unclear. CDR3 length equals 12 residues. The V gene lost 6 bases and the J gene lost 6 bases, with 12 bases spanning the gap. Germline lookup yields CDR1 MNHNY and CDR2 SVGAGI (reference sequence). The CDR3: CASSPTAGEQYF. CDR3 in DNA: TGTGCCAGCAGCCCCACCGCAGGCGAGCAGTACTTC.

The CDR3 loop is CASSNGAEAFF. CDR3 nucleotides: TGTGCCAGCAGTAACGGGGCTGAAGCTTTCTTT. The gene calls are TRBV28 and TRBJ1-1; no definite D call. CDR1 is MDHEN and CDR2 is SYDVKM in the germline V gene. This CDR3 is 11 amino acids long. V was pared by 5 bases and J by 6 bases, with 7 bases between.

V gene TRBV5-4 combines with J gene TRBJ2-4, with a possible D match to TRBD1 (5 bases). V gave up 0 bases and J gave up 5 bases, with 12 bases separating them. The CDR3 totals 15 residues. Per the germline V gene, CDR1 is SGHNT and CDR2 is YYREEE (reference sequence). The chain's CDR3 is CASSLERGRENIQYF. In nucleotides, the CDR3 is TGTGCCAGCAGCTTGGAAAGGGGCAGGGAAAACATTCAGTACTTC.

The CDR3 loop reads CASSLFRGAEGNTEAFF. CDR3 nucleotides: TGCGCCAGCAGCCTGTTCAGGGGCGCGGAGGGGAACACTGAAGCTTTCTTT. The chain links TRBV5-1 to TRBJ1-1; possibly TRBD1 for D (6 bases). Germline V gene data show CDR1 as SGHRS and CDR2 as YFSETQ. V was trimmed by 4 bases and J by 1 base, leaving 20 bases between them. The CDR3 has 17 residues.

J is TRBJ2-3 and V is TRBV7-9; TRBD2 is a possible D gene (6 bases). Germline CDR1 and CDR2: SEHNR and FQNEAQ (reference sequence). V gave up 5 bases and J gave up 2 bases, with 17 bases separating them. This CDR3 comprises 16 residues. The CDR3 sequence: CASSAGRNSITDTQYF. CDR3 in DNA: TGTGCCAGCAGCGCGGGACGGAACTCAATCACAGATACGCAGTATTTT.

The CDR3 loop reads CASSLGIWGSGEQYF. CDR3 DNA: TGTGCCAGCAGCTTGGGTATATGGGGCTCGGGGGAGCAGTACTTC. This rearrangement joins TRBV5-4 to TRBJ2-7, with D possibly called TRBD1 or TRBD2 (5 bases each). V lost 0 bases, J lost 7 bases, and 17 bases lay in between. This CDR3 spans 15 amino acids. Germline-derived CDR1 and CDR2 are SGHNT and YYREEE (reference sequence).

The chain links TRBV9 to TRBJ2-5, with TRBD2 matching 7 bases. Germline CDR1 is SGDLS and CDR2 is YYNGEE. Losses at the gene ends were 3 bases for V and 1 base for J; bases not matched to a gene: 6. CDR3 length: 15 residues. The CDR3 DNA reads TGTGCCAGCAGCGCCAGCGGGACTTTCCAAGAGACCCAGTACTTC. As protein: CASSASGTFQETQYF. Drawing the rest from reference TRBV9 and TRBJ2-5, the complete variable domain is DSGVTQTPKHLITATGQRVTLRCSPRSGDLSVYWYQQSLDQGLQFLIQYYNGEERAKGNILERFSAQQFPDLHSELNLSSLELGDSALYFCASSASGTFQETQYFGPGTRLLVL.

V and J are TRBV2 and TRBJ2-3, with D tentatively TRBD1 (6 bases). The CDR3 spans 15 residues. Trimming stripped 3 bases from V and 1 base from J, with 11 bases between. The germline gives CDR1 SNHLY, CDR2 FYNNEI. CDR3 coding DNA: TGTGCCAGCAGTGATGTGGGGGCAGGCACAGATACGCAGTATTTT. Its translation is CASSDVGAGTDTQYF. Full variable domain (remainder filled in from reference TRBV2 and TRBJ2-3): EPEVTQTPSHQVTQMGQEVILRCVPISNHLYFYWYRQILGQKVEFLVSFYNNEISEKSEIFDDQFSVERPDGSNFTLKIRSTKLEDSAMYFCASSDVGAGTDTQYFGPGTRLTVL.

The V and J genes are TRBV6-5 and TRBJ2-7; maybe TRBD1 (5 bases). CDR3 size: 13 residues. The germline V gene encodes CDR1 MNHEY and CDR2 SVGAGI. The germline V and J ends were trimmed by 4 bases and 7 bases, with 14 bases remaining between them. The CDR3 sequence is CASSSVRAGEQYF. The CDR3 bases are TGTGCCAGCAGTTCGGTCAGGGCAGGGGAGCAGTACTTC.

V is TRBV5-6 and J is TRBJ1-1; D unresolved. Trimming removed 0 bases from V and 2 bases from J, with 5 bases in between. This CDR3 spans 13 amino acids. Germline loops: CDR1 SGHDT, CDR2 YYEEEE. The CDR3 region has the DNA TGTGCCAGCAGCTTGGAGGGCAACACTGAAGCTTTCTTT. Protein product: CASSLEGNTEAFF.

This chain connects TRBV18 to TRBJ2-7; weak D call: TRBD1 (8 bases). The V gene's germline CDR1 is KGHSH and CDR2 LQKENI. V lost 3 bases and J lost 3, with 18 bases in between. This CDR3 is built from 16 residues. The CDR3 bases are TGTGCCAGCTCACCGCCTACAGGGGGGGGGCACTACGAGCAGTACTTC. Its protein product is CASSPPTGGGHYEQYF.